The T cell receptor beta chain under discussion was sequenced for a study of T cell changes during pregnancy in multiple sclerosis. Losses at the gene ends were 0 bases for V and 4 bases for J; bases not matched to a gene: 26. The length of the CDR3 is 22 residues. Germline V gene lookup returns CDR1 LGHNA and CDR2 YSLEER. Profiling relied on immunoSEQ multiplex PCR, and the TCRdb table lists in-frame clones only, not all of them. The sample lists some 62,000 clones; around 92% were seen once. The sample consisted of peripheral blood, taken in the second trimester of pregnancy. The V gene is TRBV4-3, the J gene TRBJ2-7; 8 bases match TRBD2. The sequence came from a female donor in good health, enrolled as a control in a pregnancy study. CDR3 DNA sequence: TGCGCCAGCAGCCAAGATCTCTTTTACGATTTGGTTCAGCGGGAGATAAGTTACGAGCAGTACTTC. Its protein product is CASSQDLFYDLVQREISYEQYF.